The 26 T cell receptor beta chains listed next were all sequenced from one sample in a study of blood T cell repertoires in COVID-19. Measured with immunoSEQ multiplex PCR; TCRdb has only the in-frame clones, and not every one. The table lists 240,000 or so clones, 85% to 90% of them singletons. The sample consisted of peripheral blood. The receptors originated from a woman between 40 and 50 years old who had recovered from COVID-19.

The chain is built from TRBV3-1 (or the pseudogene TRBV3-2) and TRBJ2-3, with 14 bases matching TRBD2. J was trimmed by 5 bases and V by 1 base; bases with no gene match: 8. CDR3 length: 18 amino acids. Germline loops: CDR1 LGHDT, CDR2 YNNKEL (reference sequence). The CDR3: CASSQGRGTSGSGDTQYF. The DNA for the CDR3 is TGTGCCAGCAGCCAAGGACGCGGGACTAGCGGGAGTGGAGATACGCAGTATTTT.

The V gene is TRBV4-3, the J gene TRBJ2-3; D is perhaps TRBD2 (6 bases). The germline V gene encodes CDR1 LGHNA and CDR2 YSLEER. V dropped 4 bases and J dropped 12 bases, with 17 bases sitting between them. The CDR3 covers 13 residues. CDR3 in amino acids: CASSPLGASVQYF. DNA for the CDR3: TGCGCCAGCAGCCCGTTGGGAGCTAGCGTTCAGTATTTT.

J is TRBJ2-5 and V is TRBV15; tentatively, D is TRBD2 (6 bases). CDR1 and CDR2 from the germline V gene are LNHNV and YYDKDF (reference sequence). The V gene lost 0 bases and the J gene lost 5 bases, with 13 bases spanning the gap. The CDR3 is 15 amino acids. The CDR3 region has the DNA TGTGCCACCAGCAGAGATGGAGGGAGGCTGGAGACCCAGTACTTC. Translation gives CATSRDGGRLETQYF.

This rearrangement joins TRBV5-1 to TRBJ2-3; TRBD1 aligns across 7 bases. V shed 0 bases, J shed 1 base, and the junction held 8 bases outside the gene matches. Germline V gene lookup returns CDR1 SGHRS and CDR2 YFSETQ. The CDR3 totals 17 residues. CDR3 bases: TGCGCCAGCAGCTTGGGGGCCCGGACAGGACGCACAGATACGCAGTATTTT. Its translation: CASSLGARTGRTDTQYF.

The sample holds a few counts of this clone. The chain recombines TRBV12-3 or TRBV12-4 with TRBJ1-1; a possible D gene is TRBD1 (6 bases). Between the trimmed V and J ends, which lost 3 bases and 8 bases, there was a span of 7 bases. The CDR3 loop spans 11 amino acids. The CDR3 protein is CASSLGTEAFF. In DNA, the CDR3 is TGTGCCAGCAGTTTGGGGACAGAAGCTTTCTTT.

V and J are TRBV27 and TRBJ1-5, with TRBD1 as a possible D gene (6 bases). Germline V gives CDR1 MNHEY, CDR2 SMNVEV (reference sequence). This CDR3 is 15 amino acids long. V was shortened by 3 bases and J by 5 bases, with 14 bases between the two germline ends. The CDR3 reads CASSLGRGTHQPQHF. The CDR3 DNA reads as TGTGCCAGCAGTTTGGGCAGGGGAACTCATCAGCCCCAGCATTTT.

V gene TRBV18 combines with J gene TRBJ2-7; 7 bases fit TRBD1. Trimming at V came to 3 bases and at J to 4 bases, leaving 3 bases not matched to a gene. The CDR3 spans 13 residues. CDR1 and CDR2 from the germline V gene are KGHSH and LQKENI. This CDR3 reads CASSPDRKYEQYV. CDR3 coding DNA: TGTGCCAGCTCACCGGACAGGAAGTACGAGCAGTACGTC.

The gene calls are TRBV4-2 and TRBJ2-1, with 8 bases lining up with TRBD2. The trim removed 5 bases at V and 6 bases at J, leaving 9 bases unmatched. The CDR3 has 15 amino acids. Germline V gene lookup returns CDR1 LGHNA and CDR2 YNFKEQ. CDR3 loop: CASSALAGGGNEQFF. In DNA form, the CDR3 reads TGTGCCAGCAGCGCCCTGGCGGGAGGTGGCAATGAGCAGTTCTTC.

The chain couples TRBV5-4 to TRBJ2-3, with D tentatively TRBD1 (5 bases). The CDR3 spans 15 residues. CDR1 is SGHNT, CDR2 YYREEE, per germline (reference sequence). V lost 4 bases and J 2 bases, leaving 14 bases between the germline ends. This CDR3 reads CASSLDSTVTDTQYF. The CDR3 DNA sequence: TGTGCCAGCAGCCTCGACTCGACAGTCACAGATACGCAGTATTTT.

The rearrangement links TRBV4-1 to TRBJ1-2; 7 bases map to TRBD1. Germline V lookup: CDR1 MGHRA, CDR2 YSYEKL. The CDR3 extends over 14 amino acids. With V trimmed by 4 bases and J by 4 bases, 6 bases remained unmatched. The CDR3 here is CASSPPGTVYGYTF. In nucleotides, the CDR3 is TGCGCCAGCAGCCCCCCCGGGACAGTCTATGGCTACACCTTC.

The chain has TRBV6-1 and TRBJ1-2; 7 nucleotides align to TRBD1. There are 14 residues in the CDR3. V was pared by 2 bases and J by 8 bases, with 8 bases of the junction left unmatched. Germline V gene sequence: CDR1 MNHNS, CDR2 SASEGT. CDR3 sequence: CASSETGLRGGYTF. CDR3 coding DNA: TGTGCCAGCAGTGAAACAGGCCTCAGGGGGGGCTACACCTTC.

The rearrangement links TRBV7-9 to TRBJ2-3, with a possible D match to TRBD2 (6 bases). Trimming took 1 base from V and 2 from J, leaving 13 bases between them. This CDR3 is built from 16 residues. The germline V gene encodes CDR1 SEHNR and CDR2 FQNEAQ (reference sequence). The CDR3 reads CASSLGGDPDTDTQYF. The CDR3 DNA reads as TGTGCCAGCAGCTTAGGGGGGGATCCCGACACAGATACGCAGTATTTT.

The CDR3 coding sequence is TGTGCCAGCACGGGCGGGACTGAGCAGTTCTTC. This sequence encodes CASTGGTEQFF. The chain employs TRBV5-4 and TRBJ2-1; tentatively, D is TRBD2 (6 bases). Per germline, CDR1 SGHNT and CDR2 YYREEE (reference sequence). V lost 6 bases and J 9 bases, leaving 10 bases between the germline ends. There are 11 residues in the CDR3.

This chain joins TRBV30 and TRBJ1-2, with D perhaps TRBD1 (5 bases). Per germline, CDR1 GTSNPN and CDR2 SVGIG (reference sequence). V dropped 4 bases and J dropped 7 bases, with 10 bases sitting between them. CDR3 length equals 11 residues. The CDR3 loop is CAWTSGGGYTF. The CDR3 DNA sequence: TGTGCCTGGACGTCCGGGGGTGGCTACACCTTC.

The chain carries TRBV7-9 and TRBJ1-1, with D perhaps TRBD1 (6 bases). Trimming took 4 bases from V and 1 from J, leaving 10 bases between them. CDR1 and CDR2 from the germline V gene are SEHNR and FQNEAQ (reference sequence). The length of the CDR3 is 14 residues. The CDR3 reads CASSSRGGNTEAFF. The CDR3 bases are TGTGCCAGCAGCTCCCGAGGGGGGAACACTGAAGCTTTCTTT.

There are a few counts of this clone. In DNA form, the CDR3 reads TGTGCCAGCGGGAGCTCCTACGAGCAGTACTTC. Translated: CASGSSYEQYF. This chain links TRBV6-5 with TRBJ2-7; D perhaps matches TRBD2 (5 bases). Trimming took off 8 bases at V and 0 bases at J, with 5 bases between the two ends. From germline, CDR1 is MNHEY and CDR2 SVGAGI. The CDR3 is made up of 11 amino acids.

V gene TRBV11-2 combines with J gene TRBJ1-3, with D possibly matching TRBD1 (5 bases). V shed 3 bases and J shed 0 bases, with 12 bases lying between them. The CDR3 contains 16 residues. Germline V gives CDR1 SGHAT, CDR2 FQNNGV. CDR3 DNA: TGTGCCAGCAGCTTCAAAGGGGCCAGCTCTGGAAACACCATATATTTT. Its protein product is CASSFKGASSGNTIYF.

This chain connects TRBV14 to TRBJ1-4; D call uncertain. V was shortened by 1 base and J by 10 bases, with 7 bases between the two germline ends. Germline-derived CDR1 and CDR2 are SGHDN and FVKESK. This CDR3 comprises 12 residues. The CDR3 nucleotides are TGTGCCAGCAGCCAAGGGGGAGGAAAACTGTTTTTT. It specifies CASSQGGGKLFF.

The gene calls are TRBV5-6 and TRBJ2-5; 9 positions match TRBD2. Per the germline V gene, CDR1 is SGHDT and CDR2 is YYEEEE. This CDR3 is built from 15 residues. V shed 3 bases, J shed 5 bases, and the junction held 8 bases outside the gene matches. CDR3 DNA: TGTGCCAGCAGCTCTAGCGGGACTCCCGCCGAGACCCAGTACTTC. Translating gives CASSSSGTPAETQYF.

The rearrangement joins TRBV10-3 to TRBJ1-1, with 9 bases fitting TRBD1. This CDR3 spans 14 amino acids. Per the germline V gene, CDR1 is ENHRY and CDR2 is SYGVKD. J gave up 6 bases and V 2 bases, and 4 bases lay outside the gene matches. CDR3 DNA: TGTGCCATCAGTGAGCGAGGACAGGGGCCTGAAGCTTTCTTT. This encodes CAISERGQGPEAFF.

The chain combines TRBV2 with TRBJ1-1; D might be TRBD1 (5 bases). The CDR3 totals 13 residues. Germline-derived CDR1 and CDR2 are SNHLY and FYNNEI. V was trimmed by 7 bases and J by 1 base, leaving 10 bases between them. The CDR3 nucleotides read TGTGCCAGCACGGGGGACGGGAACACTGAAGCTTTCTTT. It yields the protein CASTGDGNTEAFF.

The gene calls are TRBV11-1 and TRBJ2-5, with TRBD2 identical over 7 bases. The CDR3 is 15 amino acids. V shed 5 bases, J shed 0 bases, and the junction held 6 bases outside the gene matches. Per the germline V gene, CDR1 is SGHAT and CDR2 is FQDESV (reference sequence). The CDR3 spells CASSTQAGYQETQYF. The DNA for the CDR3 is TGTGCCAGCAGCACCCAAGCGGGGTACCAAGAGACCCAGTACTTC.

The chain employs TRBV6-5 and TRBJ1-1; 7 nucleotides agree with TRBD1. The CDR3 contains 14 residues. J gave up 0 bases and V 2 bases, and 0 bases lay outside the gene matches. Germline CDR1 MNHEY, CDR2 SVGAGI. The CDR3 DNA reads as TGTGCCAGCAGTTACGGGACAGTGAACACTGAAGCTTTCTTT. It translates to CASSYGTVNTEAFF.

This clone was seen just once. The chain has TRBV7-9 and TRBJ2-5, with D maybe TRBD2 (5 bases). V lost 5 bases, J lost 0 bases, and 13 bases lay in between. Germline assignment: CDR1 SEHNR and CDR2 FQNEAQ (reference sequence). The CDR3 is made up of 15 amino acids. The CDR3 reads CASSPAPGNQETQYF. CDR3 in DNA: TGTGCCAGCAGCCCCGCCCCGGGGAACCAAGAGACCCAGTACTTC.

The chain recombines TRBV5-1 with TRBJ2-5; TRBD1 matches 9 bases. This CDR3 is 15 amino acids long. CDR1 is SGHRS and CDR2 is YFSETQ in the germline V gene. J lost 4 bases, V lost 4 bases, and 8 bases had no gene match. This CDR3 is CASSPRQGGGETQYF. The CDR3 DNA follows: TGCGCCAGCAGCCCCAGACAGGGGGGAGGAGAGACCCAGTACTTC.

This clone occurred a few times. The chain couples TRBV6-2 or TRBV6-3 to TRBJ2-4, with D possibly being TRBD2 (6 bases). The germline CDR1 and CDR2 sequences are MNHEY and SVGEGT. Trimming shortened V by 0 bases and J by 8 bases, and 14 bases separated the two germline ends. This CDR3 spans 15 amino acids. Here the CDR3 reads CASSYSRLGVDIQYF. For the CDR3, the DNA is TGTGCCAGCAGTTACTCGAGACTAGGGGTTGACATTCAGTACTTC.